There are many counts of the clone carrying this T cell receptor beta chain. Individual cDNA molecules were tagged with unique molecular identifiers. TCRdb ran MiXCR on the 5' RACE reads and lists one entry per CDR3 protein. The table lists approximately 50,000 distinct CDR3 sequences, 8% to 13% of them singletons. These data originate in a study of early T cells in non-severe SARS-CoV-2 infection. Study overall: Unpaired chains resulted from sequencing bulk RNA of unsorted whole blood.

The material sequenced was whole blood. The receptor's source is an adult who was a healthcare worker with PCR-confirmed SARS-CoV-2 infection or an uninfected control (not recorded which).

The CDR3 DNA follows: TGTGCCAGCAGCCTAGGGGGGGGATGGGGCACAGATACGCAGTATTTT. Protein product: CASSLGGGWGTDTQYF. The chain couples TRBV11-2 to TRBJ2-3; possibly TRBD2 for D (7 bases). The CDR3 length is 16 residues. Germline V gene data show CDR1 as SGHAT and CDR2 as FQNNGV. Trimming pared 5 bases from V and 1 base from J, leaving 16 bases between.